The next 26 T cell receptor beta chains were all read from a single sample in a study of blood T cells in healthy people across ages. Using a J-beta primer mix together with a sample-barcoded 5' primer, a second PCR was run for 7 to 11 cycles. TCRdb analysed the 5' RACE reads with MiXCR anew, one entry per CDR3 protein. This sample carries about a million distinct CDR3 sequences, roughly half of them seen once, and the ten largest clones take roughly 23%. Sequenced: blood. The receptors shown here come from an older woman in good health.

The V call is TRBV20-1, the J call TRBJ2-7; D not resolved. The V end lost 5 bases, the J end lost 5 bases, and 22 bases lay between the germline ends. The CDR3 runs 15 residues. CDR1 is DFQATT, CDR2 SNEGSKA, per germline (reference sequence). CDR3 DNA: TGCAGTGCTCTCCAAATGACTGGGATTAAGAACGAGCAGTACTTC. It encodes CSALQMTGIKNEQYF.

This clonotype has a handful of counts. The chain employs TRBV6-4 and TRBJ1-1; 7 bases align to TRBD1. Trimming at V came to 5 bases and at J to 3 bases, leaving 6 bases not matched to a gene. CDR3 size: 14 residues. CDR1 is MRHNA, CDR2 SNTAGT, per germline. The CDR3: CASSLTGFDTEAFF. CDR3 in DNA: TGTGCCAGCAGTCTGACAGGGTTCGACACTGAAGCTTTCTTT.

As concerns this clonotype: Possible read error: a much larger clone is one base away. This chain joins TRBV7-8 and TRBJ2-4, with D uncertain. The J call is in doubt because the DNA end fits TRBJ2-5 better. CDR1 is SGHVS and CDR2 is FQNEAQ in the germline V gene. The length of the CDR3 is 15 residues. The CDR3 loop reads CSSSLGARSQETQYF. CDR3 in DNA: TGTTCCAGCAGCTTGGGTGCGAGGTCACAAGAGACCCAGTACTTC.

The chain carries TRBV20-1 and TRBJ1-4; 7 bases are shared with TRBD1. The V gene's germline CDR1 is DFQATT and CDR2 SNEGSKA (reference sequence). Trimming cost V 3 bases and J 8 bases; bases outside gene matches: 6. CDR3 length: 13 residues. The CDR3 bases are TGCAGTGCTAGGGCACAGGGGATGGAAAAACTGTTTTTT. The encoded protein is CSARAQGMEKLFF.

This chain links TRBV6-1 with TRBJ1-1, with TRBD1 as a possible D gene (6 bases). The CDR3 is 14 amino acids. V gave up 5 bases and J gave up 3 bases, with 13 bases separating them. Per the germline V gene, CDR1 is MNHNS and CDR2 is SASEGT. For the CDR3, the DNA is TGTGCCAGCAGTTTCGTGGACAGATACACTGAAGCTTTCTTT. Translation: CASSFVDRYTEAFF.

V and J are TRBV20-1 and TRBJ2-5; 7 bases agree with TRBD2. The CDR3 consists of 11 residues. Germline trimming cut 5 bases from V and 11 bases from J; bases unmatched to any gene: 8. The germline V gene has CDR1 DFQATT and CDR2 SNEGSKA (reference sequence). The CDR3 coding sequence is TGCAGTGCTCGAGGGAGGGAATGGCAGTACTTC. Its translation is CSARGREWQYF.

This clonotype showed up just once. The chain joins TRBV27 to TRBJ2-4, with TRBD2 matching over 13 bases. TRBJ2-7 matches the DNA end more closely, so the J call is doubtful. Germline V gives CDR1 MNHEY, CDR2 SMNVEV (reference sequence). The CDR3 has 16 amino acids. In nucleotides, the CDR3 is TGTGCCAGCAGAAGACTAGCGGGAGGCCTGGGCTACGAGCAGTACTTC. It encodes CASRRLAGGLGYEQYF.

This clonotype was seen a handful of times. The V and J genes are TRBV4-1 and TRBJ1-5; D is unclear. Per the germline V gene, CDR1 is MGHRA and CDR2 is YSYEKL. CDR3 length equals 14 residues. V was shortened by 0 bases and J by 4 bases, with 7 bases between the two germline ends. The CDR3 DNA reads TGCGCCAGCAGCCAAGAGGCCAATAATCAGCCCCAGCATTTT. Protein product: CASSQEANNQPQHF.

This chain uses TRBV7-2 with TRBJ2-5, with D hard to call. Germline-derived CDR1 and CDR2 are SGHTA and FQGNSA. The CDR3 is 14 residues long. The V end lost 2 bases, the J end lost 5 bases, and 12 bases lay between the germline ends. Here the CDR3 reads CASSLQVGGETQYF. CDR3 in DNA: TGTGCCAGCAGCTTACAAGTGGGTGGGGAGACCCAGTACTTC.

This clonotype appeared a few times. J is TRBJ1-2 and V is TRBV6-2 or TRBV6-3; TRBD1 matches at 9 bases. The CDR3 runs to 15 residues. The ends lost 2 bases at V and 2 bases at J; junction bases unmatched: 3. Germline values: CDR1 MNHEY, CDR2 SVGEGT. The CDR3 DNA follows: TGTGCCAGCAGTTACCGAGGGACAGGGAACTATGGCTACACCTTC. Translated, it gives CASSYRGTGNYGYTF.

Only a few counts were recorded for this clonotype. The V gene is TRBV5-1, the J gene TRBJ2-1, with 7 bases identical to TRBD1. The CDR3 covers 13 residues. Per germline, CDR1 SGHRS and CDR2 YFSETQ. The V gene end was trimmed by 0 bases and the J gene end by 13 bases; junction bases not matched to a gene: 7. The CDR3 reads CASSLVDRTSQFF. CDR3 DNA: TGCGCCAGCAGCTTGGTGGACAGGACGAGCCAGTTCTTC.

This clonotype was seen more than once but under ten times. The chain has TRBV7-2 and TRBJ2-7, with 14 bases lining up with TRBD2. The CDR3 loop spans 15 amino acids. With 5 bases clipped from V and 7 bases from J, the junction kept 7 bases outside the gene matches. CDR1 is SGHTA, CDR2 FQGNSA, per germline. Here the CDR3 DNA reads TGTGCCAGCAGCCTGACTAGCGGGAGGGCAAGTGAGCAGTACTTC. Amino acid sequence: CASSLTSGRASEQYF.

The chain couples TRBV6-1 to TRBJ2-7; no firm D call. This CDR3 region has 12 residues. CDR1 and CDR2 (germline): MNHNS, SASEGT. With 11 bases removed from V and 4 bases from J, the gap between germline ends came to 15 bases. The CDR3: CAGAYLGYEQYF. The CDR3 bases are TGTGCCGGCGCCTACTTAGGGTACGAGCAGTACTTC.

V is TRBV4-2 and J is TRBJ1-2; D is ambiguous. CDR1 LGHNA and CDR2 YNFKEQ come from the germline V gene. The CDR3 totals 16 residues. The V gene lost 0 bases and the J gene lost 5 bases, with 16 bases spanning the gap. The CDR3 sequence: CASSQDLVSLRYGYTF. In DNA, the CDR3 is TGTGCCAGCAGCCAAGATCTGGTCAGCCTGAGATATGGCTACACCTTC.

This chain connects TRBV5-1 to TRBJ1-4, with TRBD1 as a possible D gene (6 bases). V was clipped by 5 bases and J by 4 bases, with 18 bases between them. This CDR3 has 16 residues. The germline gives CDR1 SGHRS, CDR2 YFSETQ. The CDR3 region is CASRPSPDRINEKLFF. DNA for the CDR3: TGCGCCAGCAGGCCTTCCCCGGACAGAATTAATGAAAAACTGTTTTTT.

This clonotype was detected many times. The V call is TRBV12-3 or TRBV12-4, the J call TRBJ2-3; D gene ambiguous. Between the trimmed V and J ends, which lost 3 bases and 0 bases, there was a span of 10 bases. The length of the CDR3 is 15 residues. The CDR3 sequence: CASSFRRSSTDTQYF. CDR3 nucleotides: TGTGCCAGCAGTTTTCGTCGCTCTAGCACAGATACGCAGTATTTT.

This clonotype was recorded a few times. V is TRBV20-1 and J is TRBJ2-7; 9 nucleotides agree with TRBD2. The length of the CDR3 is 13 residues. Germline CDR1 reads DFQATT; CDR2 reads SNEGSKA (reference sequence). The CDR3 loop reads CRAPVAGAYEQYF. CDR3 sequence (DNA): TGCAGGGCCCCGGTAGCGGGAGCATACGAGCAGTACTTC.

The gene calls are TRBV7-2 and TRBJ2-5; 12 bases line up with TRBD2. V lost 4 bases, J lost 5 bases, and 11 bases stayed unmatched. The CDR3 totals 17 residues. Germline V lookup: CDR1 SGHTA, CDR2 FQGNSA. The CDR3: CASSSRTSGKGWETQYF. CDR3 nucleotide sequence: TGTGCCAGCAGCTCCAGGACTAGCGGGAAAGGGTGGGAGACCCAGTACTTC.

The table lists this clonotype with a few counts. The V call is TRBV3-2, the J call TRBJ2-6; the table names TRBD2, a call not compared with the DNA. TRBV3-2 is recorded as a pseudogene. This CDR3 region has 23 residues. Here the CDR3 reads CASSQRSYLAGLNPRSGANVLTF. CDR3 sequence (DNA): TGTGCCAGCAGCCAGAGGTCCTATCTAGCGGGCCTAAATCCCCGCTCTGGGGCCAACGTCCTGACTTTC.

The V and J genes are TRBV12-3 or TRBV12-4 and TRBJ2-5, with TRBD2 matching over 10 bases. The CDR3 sequence is 18 residues long. Germline trimming cut 4 bases from V and 5 bases from J; bases unmatched to any gene: 16. The CDR3 nucleotides are TGTGCCAGCAGTTATGGATTCTTAGCGGGAGGCGTCGGGGAGACCCAGTACTTC. This sequence encodes CASSYGFLAGGVGETQYF.

The CDR3 reads CASSQGQLAADEQYF. Written as DNA, the CDR3 is TGCGCCAGCAGCCAAGGACAGCTCGCGGCTGACGAGCAGTACTTC. The chain joins TRBV4-3 to TRBJ2-7; D is perhaps TRBD1 (5 bases). Germline loops: CDR1 LGHNA, CDR2 YSLEER. The CDR3 totals 15 residues. Deletions cut 1 base from V and 5 bases from J, with 15 bases between.

The V call is TRBV20-1, the J call TRBJ2-1; 14 bases map to TRBD2. V lost 6 bases and J lost 0; bases outside the gene matches: 4. The CDR3 has 16 amino acids. Germline CDR1 DFQATT, CDR2 SNEGSKA (reference sequence). The DNA of the CDR3 is TGCAGTGCAAGACTAGCGGGAGGGTCCTCCTACAATGAGCAGTTCTTC. It specifies CSARLAGGSSYNEQFF.

The rearrangement uses TRBV20-1 and TRBJ2-3; 9 bases map to TRBD2. The CDR3 runs 14 residues. The V gene end was trimmed by 5 bases and the J gene end by 5 bases; junction bases not matched to a gene: 8. Germline values: CDR1 DFQATT, CDR2 SNEGSKA (reference sequence). The CDR3 here is CSALLAGALDTQYF. CDR3 DNA: TGCAGTGCTCTTTTAGCGGGAGCCTTAGATACGCAGTATTTT.

The rearrangement joins TRBV20-1 to TRBJ2-1; 8 nucleotides agree with TRBD2. This CDR3 is 17 amino acids long. Unmatched junction bases numbered 14, after V lost 1 base and J lost 6 bases. Germline V gene data show CDR1 as DFQATT and CDR2 as SNEGSKA (reference sequence). The DNA of the CDR3 is TGCAGTGCTAGAGCACTAGAGCCGGGACTAGAAATCAATGAGCAGTTCTTC. Amino acids: CSARALEPGLEINEQFF.

This clonotype was seen repeatedly, ten times or more. At one of its ends the junction is not consistent with the germline gene, which may arise from a read error. V usage is TRBV7-9 and J usage is TRBJ2-7; D perhaps matches TRBD1 (6 bases). CDR3 size: 13 residues. Germline V gene lookup returns CDR1 SEHNR and CDR2 FQNEAQ (reference sequence). CDR3 loop: CASSVGTTYEQYF. CDR3 coding DNA: TGCGCCAGCAGCGTTGGGACAACCTACGAGCAGTACTTC.

This sequence joins TRBV7-9 and TRBJ1-3; D ambiguous. Germline values: CDR1 SEHNR, CDR2 FQNEAQ (reference sequence). The V and J ends lost 9 bases and 0 bases respectively, with 6 bases between them. This CDR3 is 12 amino acids long. In DNA form, the CDR3 reads TGTGCCAGTGATAACTCTGGAAACACCATATATTTT. This codes for CASDNSGNTIYF.